The sample holds many counts of the clone carrying this TCR beta chain. A sample-barcoded 5' primer and a J-beta primer mix were used in a second PCR of roughly 6 to 11 cycles. TCRdb processed the 5' RACE reads anew with MiXCR; each CDR3 protein has one entry. The table has roughly 1.6 million distinct CDR3 sequences, 34% seen once; the top ten hold approximately 10%. The data were taken from a study of blood T cells in healthy people across ages. There are 15 residues in the CDR3. In germline, CDR1 is SGHRS, CDR2 YFSETQ. J gave up 2 bases and V 4 bases, and 5 bases lay outside the gene matches. Specimen: blood. The receptor was isolated from a woman aged 25 to 39 in good health. This chain links TRBV5-1 with TRBJ2-7; 11 bases match TRBD2. The CDR3 bases are TGCGCCAGCAGCCAACTAGCGGGAGTCGCCTACGAGCAGTACTTC. Its protein is CASSQLAGVAYEQYF.